This T cell receptor (beta chain) was profiled in a study of cytomegalovirus exposure and HLA in healthy donors. Germline CDR1 reads SGHNT; CDR2 reads YYREEE (reference sequence). Trimming cost V 4 bases and J 7 bases, with 17 bases left between them. The CDR3 contains 14 residues. 60 Vbeta and 13 Jbeta primers were used in PCR. Profiled with immunoSEQ multiplex PCR; TCRdb holds only in-frame clones, not every one. The data show 150,000 to 200,000 clones, roughly 80% seen once. Note on this clone: Its cognate antigen is unknown.

Study observations and caveats: Overall, approximately 150 TCR beta chains were annotated as cytomegalovirus-associated.

Sample: PBMCs. The genes are TRBV5-4 and TRBJ1-2, with D uncertain. The receptor's source is a male donor in good health and CMV-seropositive. The CDR3 nucleotides read TGTGCCAGCAGCGCCACTCTCCGGGAGGGTGGCTACACCTTC. Encoded protein: CASSATLREGGYTF.